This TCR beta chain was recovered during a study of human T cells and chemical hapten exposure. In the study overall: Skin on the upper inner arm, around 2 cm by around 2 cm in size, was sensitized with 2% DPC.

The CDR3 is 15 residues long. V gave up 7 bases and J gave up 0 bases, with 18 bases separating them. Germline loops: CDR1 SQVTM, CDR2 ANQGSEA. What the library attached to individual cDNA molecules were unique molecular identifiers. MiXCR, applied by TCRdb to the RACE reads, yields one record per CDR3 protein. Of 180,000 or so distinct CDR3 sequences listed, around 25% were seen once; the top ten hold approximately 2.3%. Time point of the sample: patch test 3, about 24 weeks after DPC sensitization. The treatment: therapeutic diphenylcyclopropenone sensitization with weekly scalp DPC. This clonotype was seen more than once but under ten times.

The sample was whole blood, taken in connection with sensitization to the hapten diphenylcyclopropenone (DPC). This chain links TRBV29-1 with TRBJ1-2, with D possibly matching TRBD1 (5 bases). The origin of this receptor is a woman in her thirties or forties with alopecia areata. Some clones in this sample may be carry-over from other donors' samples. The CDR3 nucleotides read TGCAGCGCTGCCCTTAGGGGTCCAGCTAACTATGGCTACACCTTC. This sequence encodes CSAALRGPANYGYTF.